The 31 T cell receptor beta chains listed next were all sequenced from one sample in a study of blood T cell repertoires in COVID-19. Only in-frame clones appear in the TCRdb table, and some are missing; sequencing was by immunoSEQ multiplex PCR. This table has roughly 120,000 clones, more than 70% appearing once. The sample consisted of peripheral blood. The receptors were gathered from a woman aged 60-75 years with COVID-19, enrolled during active disease.

J is TRBJ1-1 and V is TRBV3-1 (or the pseudogene TRBV3-2); 7 bases are a match to TRBD1. The CDR3 sequence is 17 residues long. The trim removed 1 base at V and 0 bases at J, leaving 8 bases unmatched. In germline, CDR1 is LGHDT, CDR2 YNNKEL (reference sequence). The CDR3, as DNA: TGTGCCAGCAGCCAAGTTATCAGGGGGAAGTTGAACACTGAAGCTTTCTTT. Its protein product is CASSQVIRGKLNTEAFF.

V gene TRBV3-1 (or the pseudogene TRBV3-2) combines with J gene TRBJ2-7; no definite D call. Germline CDR1 reads LGHDT; CDR2 reads YNNKEL (reference sequence). The V end lost 0 bases, the J end lost 2 bases, and 11 bases lay between the germline ends. The CDR3 is 15 residues long. This CDR3 is CASSQEPVLTYEQYF. In DNA form, the CDR3 reads TGTGCCAGCAGCCAAGAGCCGGTCTTAACCTACGAGCAGTACTTC.

The DNA of the CDR3 is TGTGCCAGCAGCATCAGATACACAGATACGCAGTATTTT. It specifies CASSIRYTDTQYF. The chain carries TRBV9 and TRBJ2-3; D ambiguous. Trimming removed 4 bases at V and 2 bases at J, with 8 bases between. The CDR3 runs to 13 residues. CDR1 and CDR2 (germline): SGDLS, YYNGEE.

This clone was picked up a small number of times. The chain has TRBV25-1 and TRBJ1-3; D is possibly TRBD1 (6 bases). Per the germline V gene, CDR1 is MGHDK and CDR2 is SYGVNS. This CDR3 has 14 residues. Between the trimmed V and J ends, which lost 7 bases and 8 bases, there was a span of 18 bases. CDR3 DNA sequence: TGTGCCAGCACCCCGGGAACCAGGGGTTACACCATATATTTT. Translating it yields CASTPGTRGYTIYF.

V gene TRBV14 combines with J gene TRBJ2-2; a weak D match, TRBD1 (6 bases). The CDR3 runs to 15 residues. Germline CDR1 and CDR2: SGHDN and FVKESK. V was shortened by 5 bases and J by 8 bases, with 18 bases between the two germline ends. CDR3 nucleotide sequence: TGTGCCAGCAGCAACCTACAGGGTGGTGTGGGGGAGCTGTTTTTT. As protein: CASSNLQGGVGELFF. Combining the CDR3 with reference TRBV14 and TRBJ2-2 gives the whole variable domain EAGVTQFPSHSVIEKGQTVTLRCDPISGHDNLYWYRRVMGKEIKFLLHFVKESKQDESGMPNNRFLAERTGGTYSTLKVQPAELEDSGVYFCASSNLQGGVGELFFGEGSRLTVL.

The chain recombines TRBV24-1 with TRBJ2-1; D is possibly TRBD1 (6 bases). The CDR3 loop spans 12 amino acids. V was cut by 3 bases and J by 7 bases, with 6 bases left in between. CDR1 is KGHDR, CDR2 SFDVKD, per germline. The CDR3 DNA reads as TGTGCCACCAGTGATAGGGGGAATGAGCAGTTCTTC. This encodes CATSDRGNEQFF.

The chain joins TRBV5-4 to TRBJ2-5, with 11 nucleotides matching TRBD2. The CDR3 totals 15 residues. Trimming took 3 bases from V and 2 from J; bases not matched to a gene: 3. CDR1 and CDR2 from the germline V gene are SGHNT and YYREEE (reference sequence). The CDR3 DNA reads as TGTGCCAGCAGCTCGAGACTAGCGGGGCAAGAGACCCAGTACTTC. Translating gives CASSSRLAGQETQYF. The variable domain in full, with the rest retrieved from reference TRBV5-4 and TRBJ2-5, is ETGVTQSPTHLIKTRGQQVTLRCSSQSGHNTVSWYQQALGQGPQFIFQYYREEENGRGNFPPRFSGLQFPNYSSELNVNALELDDSALYLCASSSRLAGQETQYFGPGTRLLVL.

The gene calls are TRBV18 and TRBJ2-7; D might be TRBD1 (5 bases). V lost 4 bases and J 2 bases, leaving 12 bases between the germline ends. CDR1 is KGHSH and CDR2 is LQKENI in the germline V gene. The CDR3 sequence is 14 residues long. The CDR3 loop is CASSLSKGTYEQYF. CDR3 nucleotide sequence: TGTGCCAGCTCACTCAGTAAGGGGACCTACGAGCAGTACTTC.

The V and J genes are TRBV19 and TRBJ2-7, with TRBD2 as a possible D gene (6 bases). The CDR3 consists of 15 residues. Germline V gene lookup returns CDR1 LNHDA and CDR2 SQIVND (reference sequence). Deletions cut 3 bases from V and 3 bases from J, with 15 bases between. CDR3 bases: TGTGCCAGTAGTATCGGCGGGGAGGTGGACTACGAGCAGTACTTC. This gives the protein CASSIGGEVDYEQYF.

The gene calls are TRBV5-5 and TRBJ2-1, with D possibly TRBD1 on 8 matching bases. The CDR3 sequence is 15 residues long. Between the trimmed V and J ends, which lost 2 bases and 8 bases, there was a span of 17 bases. The V gene's germline CDR1 is SGHKS and CDR2 YYEKEE (reference sequence). CDR3 region: CASSFRQGREDEQFF. The DNA for the CDR3 is TGTGCCAGCAGCTTCAGACAGGGGAGGGAGGATGAGCAGTTCTTC.

The chain combines TRBV11-2 with TRBJ1-2, with 10 nucleotides matching TRBD1. The CDR3 contains 14 residues. With V trimmed by 5 bases and J by 8 bases, 8 bases remained unmatched. Germline assignment: CDR1 SGHAT and CDR2 FQNNGV. CDR3 nucleotide sequence: TGTGCCAGCAGCCGCCGGGACAGGGGTTTCGGCTACACCTTC. It encodes CASSRRDRGFGYTF. Based on the CDR3 plus reference TRBV11-2 and TRBJ1-2, the full variable domain is EAGVAQSPRYKIIEKRQSVAFWCNPISGHATLYWYQQILGQGPKLLIQFQNNGVVDDSQLPKDRFSAERLKGVDSTLKIQPAKLEDSAVYLCASSRRDRGFGYTFGSGTRLTVV.

In the case of this clone: Relative to the germline gene, one junction end is altered; a read error may explain this. This chain links TRBV4-2 with TRBJ1-4; a weak D match, TRBD1 (6 bases). Germline-derived CDR1 and CDR2 are LGHNA and YNFKEQ. The CDR3 runs 16 residues. The CDR3 loop is CASSQAPTGANEKLFF. In nucleotides, the CDR3 is TGTGCCAGCAGCCAAGCCCCGACAGGAGCTAACGAAAAACTGTTTTTT.

This chain joins TRBV2 and TRBJ1-1; tentative D call: TRBD1 (6 bases). The V end lost 5 bases, the J end lost 1 base, and 17 bases lay between the germline ends. CDR3 size: 16 residues. Germline V gene lookup returns CDR1 SNHLY and CDR2 FYNNEI. This CDR3 is CASSSFRPQGNTEAFF. CDR3 nucleotide sequence: TGTGCCAGCAGTTCTTTCCGACCACAGGGGAACACTGAAGCTTTCTTT.

The J gene is TRBJ1-1, the V gene TRBV5-1; 8 nucleotides align to TRBD1. Germline V gene data show CDR1 as SGHRS and CDR2 as YFSETQ. There are 14 residues in the CDR3. Unmatched junction bases numbered 3, after V lost 4 bases and J lost 1 base. CDR3 in amino acids: CASSPGTGNTEAFF. CDR3 coding DNA: TGCGCCAGCAGCCCTGGGACAGGGAACACTGAAGCTTTCTTT.

The chain is built from TRBV7-3 and TRBJ1-6; possibly TRBD1 for D (5 bases). CDR3 size: 13 residues. V lost 5 bases and J lost 9, with 11 bases in between. Germline V gene sequence: CDR1 SGHTA, CDR2 FQGTGA. CDR3 residues: CASSPTGSSPLHF. CDR3 coding DNA: TGTGCCAGCAGCCCCACAGGTAGTTCACCCCTCCACTTT.

The chain couples TRBV28 to TRBJ2-1; 14 nucleotides align to TRBD2. Germline CDR1 MDHEN, CDR2 SYDVKM. J gave up 6 bases and V 5 bases, and 9 bases lay outside the gene matches. This CDR3 comprises 17 residues. CDR3 in DNA: TGTGCCAGCAGTGAGGGACTAGCGGGGGCTCCGGGCAATGAGCAGTTCTTC. Its translation: CASSEGLAGAPGNEQFF.

The chain combines TRBV9 with TRBJ2-5; 10 nucleotides align to TRBD1. The length of the CDR3 is 16 residues. Germline assignment: CDR1 SGDLS and CDR2 YYNGEE. After removal of 1 base from V and 7 bases from J, the junction contained 10 bases not matched to a gene. The DNA for the CDR3 is TGTGCCAGCAGCGTACAATCCGGGACAGGGGTCGCGACCCAGTACTTC. Its protein product is CASSVQSGTGVATQYF.

This clone appeared a few times. The chain uses TRBV27 and TRBJ2-7, with 10 bases identical to TRBD1. This CDR3 is 14 amino acids long. J lost 5 bases, V lost 5 bases, and 6 bases had no gene match. The germline gives CDR1 MNHEY, CDR2 SMNVEV (reference sequence). CDR3 sequence (DNA): TGTGCCAGCAGTCTCCGGACAGGGGGAAACGAGCAGTACTTC. Protein product: CASSLRTGGNEQYF.

The rearrangement uses TRBV21-1 and TRBJ1-1; the table's TRBD1 call for D was not verified on the DNA. TRBV21-1 is labeled a pseudogene. This CDR3 spans 16 amino acids. CDR3 loop: CASSYRVGGVNTEAFF. The CDR3 DNA is TGTGCCAGCAGCTACAGGGTTGGTGGGGTGAACACTGAAGCTTTCTTT.

This chain connects TRBV5-6 to TRBJ1-3; tentative D call: TRBD1 (6 bases). Trimming took 0 bases from V and 3 from J, leaving 13 bases between them. The germline CDR1 and CDR2 sequences are SGHDT and YYEEEE. CDR3 length: 16 residues. The CDR3 protein is CASSLVQGRGGNTIYF. The CDR3 nucleotides are TGTGCCAGCAGCTTGGTCCAGGGGCGAGGTGGAAACACCATATATTTT.

The table lists this clone with a count of one. The gene calls are TRBV10-3 and TRBJ2-7; TRBD1 is a possible D gene (7 bases). CDR3 length: 15 amino acids. Looked up from germline, CDR1 is ENHRY and CDR2 is SYGVKD. Trimming cost V 3 bases and J 6 bases, with 18 bases left between them. CDR3 bases: TGTGCCATCAGTGATCAGGGGGGCCCGTTGGGCGAGCAGTACTTC. This sequence encodes CAISDQGGPLGEQYF.

The CDR3: CASRSGQNNYGYTF. The CDR3 coding sequence is TGTGCCAGCAGATCGGGACAGAACAACTATGGCTACACCTTC. The chain has TRBV6-1 and TRBJ1-2; 7 bases are shared with TRBD1. The CDR3 length is 14 residues. Germline V CDR1 and CDR2: MNHNS, SASEGT. The V segment lost 6 bases and the J segment 2 bases; nucleotides outside the gene matches: 6.

V usage is TRBV7-6 and J usage is TRBJ1-5; no definite D call. Germline V gene data show CDR1 as SGHVS and CDR2 as FNYEAQ. Deletions cut 1 base from V and 6 bases from J, with 4 bases between. The length of the CDR3 is 12 residues. In nucleotides, the CDR3 is TGTGCCAGCAGCTTAGTCGGTCAGCCCCAGCATTTT. Its translation is CASSLVGQPQHF.

CDR3 sequence (DNA): TGTGCCAGTAGTACAATAAGGACGTACGACAGGGCGGGTAATTCACCCCTCCACTTT. It yields the protein CASSTIRTYDRAGNSPLHF. The chain has TRBV19 and TRBJ1-6; 7 nucleotides line up with TRBD1. Per germline, CDR1 LNHDA and CDR2 SQIVND (reference sequence). V lost 4 bases to trimming and J lost 6 bases; unmatched junction nucleotides: 18. The CDR3 loop spans 19 amino acids.

The table lists this clone with a count of one. The gene calls are TRBV6-5 and TRBJ1-1; D is uncertain. Per the germline V gene, CDR1 is MNHEY and CDR2 is SVGAGI. V was cut by 6 bases and J by 4 bases, with 12 bases left in between. The CDR3 extends over 13 amino acids. The CDR3, as DNA: TGTGCCAGCAGACGCCGACAATCCACTGAAGCTTTCTTT. As protein: CASRRRQSTEAFF.

The chain links TRBV10-1 to TRBJ1-1, with D perhaps matching TRBD1 (6 bases). V was trimmed by 3 bases and J by 1 base, leaving 15 bases between them. Germline V gene lookup returns CDR1 WNHNN and CDR2 SYGVQD (reference sequence). The CDR3 extends over 16 amino acids. CDR3 bases: TGCGCCAGCAGTGAATACAGGGAAACGGGGAACACTGAAGCTTTCTTT. Translating it yields CASSEYRETGNTEAFF.

V is TRBV2 and J is TRBJ1-5; no reliable D call. Germline loops: CDR1 SNHLY, CDR2 FYNNEI. CDR3 length: 16 amino acids. Trimming removed 3 bases at V and 1 base at J, with 13 bases between. The DNA of the CDR3 is TGTGCCAGCAGTGATCCCCGGAGAGGGAGCAATCAGCCCCAGCATTTT. Translated: CASSDPRRGSNQPQHF.

CDR3 DNA sequence: TGTGCCAGCAGCCAATTAACAGGGATTTACGAGCAGTACTTC. Translation: CASSQLTGIYEQYF. This sequence joins TRBV4-2 and TRBJ2-7, with D tentatively TRBD1 (6 bases). CDR3 size: 14 residues. Germline CDR1 reads LGHNA; CDR2 reads YNFKEQ. Trimming removed 2 bases from V and 4 bases from J, with 12 bases in between.

The chain has TRBV7-2 and TRBJ2-1; TRBD2 matches at 11 bases. Germline lookup yields CDR1 SGHTA and CDR2 FQGNSA. This CDR3 is built from 18 residues. V dropped 0 bases and J dropped 7; count of bases not matched to a gene: 11. The CDR3, as DNA: TGTGCCAGCAGCTTAGCGATTTATAGCGGGGGGGCCAAGAATGAGCAGTTCTTC. Encoded protein: CASSLAIYSGGAKNEQFF.

The chain links TRBV3-1 (or the pseudogene TRBV3-2) to TRBJ1-1; D is ambiguous. Germline assignment: CDR1 LGHDT and CDR2 YNNKEL (reference sequence). The CDR3 totals 15 residues. Trimming stripped 0 bases from V and 5 bases from J, with 13 bases between. The CDR3 loop reads CASSQEPGSGTEAFF. The CDR3 bases are TGTGCCAGCAGCCAAGAACCCGGGTCGGGGACTGAAGCTTTCTTT.

This chain connects TRBV10-3 to TRBJ1-1, with D maybe TRBD1 (6 bases). The V gene's germline CDR1 is ENHRY and CDR2 SYGVKD. Trimming cost V 8 bases and J 0 bases, with 19 bases left between them. CDR3 length: 16 amino acids. CDR3 protein: CAISWTDLVMNTEAFF. The CDR3 bases are TGTGCCATCTCATGGACAGATTTGGTAATGAACACTGAAGCTTTCTTT.